This paragraph covers one T cell receptor (beta chain) sequence. No antigen is known for it. PCR involved 60 Vbeta and 13 Jbeta primers. Sequenced by immunoSEQ multiplex PCR; TCRdb stores in-frame clones only, minus some. Among around 110,000 clones listed, approximately 82% were seen once. This record comes from a study of cytomegalovirus exposure and HLA in healthy donors. Findings of the study overall: Excluded were some V segments that proved indistinguishable, including TRBV6-2 and TRBV6-3. Most CMV-associated TCR beta chains were later found to appear HLA-restricted. The study listed some 160 cytomegalovirus-associated TCR beta chains.

Per the germline V gene, CDR1 is SEHNR and CDR2 is FQNEAQ (reference sequence). The length of the CDR3 is 15 residues. V lost 3 bases and J 0 bases, leaving 10 bases between the germline ends. The sequencing sample was made of PBMCs. The TCR originated in a man younger than 40 in good health and CMV-seropositive. V and J are TRBV7-9 and TRBJ2-3; D uncertain. The CDR3 reads CASSLWAGSTDTQYF. In DNA form, the CDR3 reads TGTGCCAGCAGCTTGTGGGCAGGTAGCACAGATACGCAGTATTTT.